Below, 21 T cell receptor beta chains from the same sample are listed, as sequenced in a study of OX40 agonist ivuxolimab in advanced cancers. Generated by immunoSEQ multiplex PCR, the TCRdb table keeps only in-frame clones and is missing some. The sample lists about 80,000 clones, approximately 86% occurring once. The sample in question was CD4+ or CD8+ T cells sorted from blood, obtained in a trial of the OX40 agonist ivuxolimab. These receptor sequences come from an adult with an advanced solid tumor such as melanoma, head and neck, liver or kidney cancer.

V gene TRBV19 combines with J gene TRBJ2-7, with 8 bases matching TRBD1. Germline-derived CDR1 and CDR2 are LNHDA and SQIVND (reference sequence). The CDR3 totals 13 residues. Trimming at V came to 6 bases and at J to 6 bases, leaving 7 bases not matched to a gene. For the CDR3, the DNA is TGTGCCAGTAGAAATCCGGACAGGGCCGAGCAGTACTTC. This codes for CASRNPDRAEQYF.

This rearrangement joins TRBV7-3 to TRBJ2-5; D assignment may be TRBD1 or TRBD2 (6 bases each). Germline V gene data show CDR1 as SGHTA and CDR2 as FQGTGA. CDR3 length: 15 amino acids. Trimming removed 3 bases from V and 4 bases from J, with 15 bases in between. The CDR3: CASSLGGQGPETQYF. CDR3 nucleotide sequence: TGTGCCAGCAGCTTGGGGGGCCAAGGTCCAGAGACCCAGTACTTC.

V usage is TRBV4-3 and J usage is TRBJ2-3; no firm D call. V was pared by 0 bases and J by 4 bases, with 11 bases between. CDR1 is LGHNA, CDR2 YSLEER, per germline. This CDR3 has 15 residues. The CDR3 DNA reads TGCGCCAGCAGCCAAGAGGGCCAGTCACCAGATACGCAGTATTTT. It codes for CASSQEGQSPDTQYF.

This clone was detected many times. This sequence joins TRBV6-1 and TRBJ1-2, with TRBD1 as a possible D gene (5 bases). CDR1 MNHNS and CDR2 SASEGT come from the germline V gene. The CDR3 is made up of 14 amino acids. V lost 8 bases and J 1 base, leaving 14 bases between the germline ends. The CDR3 DNA reads TGTGCCAGCCGACACAGGTACTTTAACTATGGCTACACCTTC. Protein product: CASRHRYFNYGYTF.

The chain has TRBV18 and TRBJ2-5; 7 nucleotides match TRBD1. The germline V gene encodes CDR1 KGHSH and CDR2 LQKENI. The CDR3 spans 15 residues. J was trimmed by 5 bases and V by 5 bases; bases with no gene match: 11. CDR3 sequence reads: CASSEDRVSAETQYF. The DNA of the CDR3 is TGTGCCAGCTCAGAAGACAGGGTGTCCGCGGAGACCCAGTACTTC.

The chain combines TRBV10-3 with TRBJ2-2; 11 bases are a match to TRBD1. With V trimmed by 8 bases and J by 3 bases, 2 bases remained unmatched. The CDR3 is 14 residues long. CDR1 is ENHRY, CDR2 SYGVKD, per germline. The CDR3 protein is CAIGQGADTGELFF. As DNA, the CDR3 is TGTGCCATCGGACAGGGGGCCGACACCGGGGAGCTGTTTTTT.

This sequence joins TRBV11-2 and TRBJ2-7; D ambiguous. V was clipped by 5 bases and J by 4 bases, with 9 bases between them. This CDR3 has 12 amino acids. Germline V gene lookup returns CDR1 SGHAT and CDR2 FQNNGV. The chain's CDR3 is CASSVVGYEQYF. The CDR3 DNA sequence: TGTGCCAGCAGCGTGGTGGGTTACGAGCAGTACTTC.

J is TRBJ1-1 and V is TRBV2; D unclear. V lost 8 bases and J 6 bases, leaving 16 bases between the germline ends. This CDR3 spans 13 amino acids. Germline loops: CDR1 SNHLY, CDR2 FYNNEI. CDR3 bases: TGTGCCAGCTCACGGGGTGAAGTGGCTGAAGCTTTCTTT. The encoded protein is CASSRGEVAEAFF.

This clone appeared a few times. The chain links TRBV30 to TRBJ1-1; 7 nucleotides match TRBD1. This CDR3 has 12 amino acids. Germline V lookup: CDR1 GTSNPN, CDR2 SVGIG (reference sequence). The J segment lost 8 bases and the V segment lost 5 bases, leaving 8 bases of the junction unmatched. Written as DNA, the CDR3 is TGTGCCTGGGGTAGACAGGGATTAGAAGCTTTCTTT. Translated, it gives CAWGRQGLEAFF.

As DNA, the CDR3 is TGTGCCAGCTGGGAGACAGGGAACGCCTACGAGCAGTACTTC. It yields the protein CASWETGNAYEQYF. The chain combines TRBV2 with TRBJ2-7, with TRBD1 identical over 7 bases. Germline CDR1 is SNHLY and CDR2 is FYNNEI. CDR3 length: 14 amino acids. V gave up 8 bases and J gave up 2 bases; unmatched junction bases: 9.

This clone was seen once. The rearrangement joins TRBV18 to TRBJ2-1; maybe TRBD1 (7 bases). Germline CDR1 is KGHSH and CDR2 is LQKENI. Trimming stripped 3 bases from V and 3 bases from J, with 18 bases between. This CDR3 region has 17 residues. CDR3 DNA sequence: TGTGCCAGCTCACCCCCTATCGCAGGGGGACTCTACAATGAGCAGTTCTTC. Its translation is CASSPPIAGGLYNEQFF.

The V gene is TRBV2, the J gene TRBJ1-3; perhaps TRBD1 as D (5 bases). V lost 2 bases, J lost 0 bases, and 11 bases lay in between. The CDR3 runs to 16 residues. Germline V gene data show CDR1 as SNHLY and CDR2 as FYNNEI. In DNA, the CDR3 is TGTGCCAGCAGTGAATTGCGGGACTACTCTGGAAACACCATATATTTT. As protein: CASSELRDYSGNTIYF.

This clone has a single count. The chain links TRBV25-1 to TRBJ2-7, with D possibly TRBD1 on 5 matching bases. This CDR3 region has 16 residues. Germline V gene data show CDR1 as MGHDK and CDR2 as SYGVNS. Trimming took 5 bases from V and 1 from J, leaving 18 bases between them. CDR3 nucleotide sequence: TGTGCCAGCAGTCCTCAGGGCCAAACTCGATCCTACGAGCAGTACTTC. It is translated as CASSPQGQTRSYEQYF.

The V gene is TRBV30, the J gene TRBJ2-5; 12 bases fit TRBD2. Per the germline V gene, CDR1 is GTSNPN and CDR2 is SVGIG (reference sequence). V lost 5 bases and J lost 2; bases outside the gene matches: 6. CDR3 size: 15 residues. The CDR3, as DNA: TGTGCCTGGTCTCGGACTAGCGGGGTTCAAGAGACCCAGTACTTC. Residues: CAWSRTSGVQETQYF.

CDR3 bases: TGCAGCGTCGATCCGACAGGGGCGGAGACCCAGTACTTC. This translates into CSVDPTGAETQYF. The V and J genes are TRBV29-1 and TRBJ2-5; 8 bases match TRBD1. Germline V gives CDR1 SQVTM, CDR2 ANQGSEA. The V gene end was trimmed by 6 bases and the J gene end by 5 bases; junction bases not matched to a gene: 8. The CDR3 spans 13 residues.

V and J are TRBV9 and TRBJ2-1; unclear D gene. There are 18 residues in the CDR3. With 0 bases removed from V and 0 bases from J, the gap between germline ends came to 16 bases. The germline gives CDR1 SGDLS, CDR2 YYNGEE. The CDR3 coding sequence is TGTGCCAGCAGCGTAGCGGGCGGTCTAGGCCCCTCCTACAATGAGCAGTTCTTC. This sequence encodes CASSVAGGLGPSYNEQFF.

The chain joins TRBV6-1 to TRBJ2-1, with D possibly being TRBD1 (6 bases). The CDR3 totals 15 residues. The germline CDR1 and CDR2 sequences are MNHNS and SASEGT. The ends were cut back, 3 bases at V and 10 bases at J, with 19 bases in the middle. CDR3 sequence reads: CASSDEWQGIREQFF. The CDR3 DNA is TGTGCCAGCAGTGATGAGTGGCAGGGGATAAGGGAGCAGTTCTTC.

This chain connects TRBV7-2 to TRBJ1-5, with 8 bases aligning to TRBD1. Losses at the gene ends were 5 bases for V and 16 bases for J; bases not matched to a gene: 10. Germline loops: CDR1 SGHTA, CDR2 FQGNSA. CDR3 size: 12 residues. CDR3: CASSIRTGSPHF. CDR3 DNA sequence: TGTGCCAGCAGCATAAGGACAGGGTCCCCCCATTTT. Combining the CDR3 with reference TRBV7-2 and TRBJ1-5 gives the whole variable domain GAGVSQSPSNKVTEKGKDVELRCDPISGHTALYWYRQSLGQGLEFLIYFQGNSAPDKSGLPSDRFSAERTGGSVSTLTIQRTQQEDSAVYLCASSIRTGSPHFGDGTRLSIL.

The chain employs TRBV28 and TRBJ2-3; tentatively, D is TRBD2 (6 bases). Trimming removed 11 bases at V and 2 bases at J, with 8 bases between. The CDR3 is 11 amino acids. Per the germline V gene, CDR1 is MDHEN and CDR2 is SYDVKM. CDR3 nucleotides: TGTGCCGGAGGGAACACAGATACGCAGTATTTT. Protein: CAGGNTDTQYF.

The chain joins TRBV5-1 to TRBJ1-6, with D possibly TRBD1 on 5 matching bases. Trimming took 3 bases from V and 10 from J, leaving 14 bases between them. In germline, CDR1 is SGHRS, CDR2 YFSETQ. There are 14 residues in the CDR3. The CDR3, as DNA: TGCGCCAGCAGCTGGGGGGAGTCTGGCTCACCCCTCCACTTT. This codes for CASSWGESGSPLHF.

The rearrangement links TRBV25-1 to TRBJ1-2, with D tentatively TRBD1 (5 bases). CDR1 is MGHDK, CDR2 SYGVNS, per germline. V lost 0 bases, J lost 8 bases, and 16 bases lay in between. There are 15 residues in the CDR3. CDR3 sequence (DNA): TGTGCCAGCAGTGAATACGGGAGGGGTAATAGCGGCTACACCTTC. It codes for CASSEYGRGNSGYTF.